This paragraph covers one TCR beta chain sequence. As yet, its antigen is unknown. This record belongs to a study of T-cell memory formation after mild COVID-19. TCRdb passed the 5' RACE reads through MiXCR, listing each CDR3 protein once. This table has 470,000 or so distinct CDR3 sequences, 18% appearing once. Study observations and caveats: SARS-CoV-2 specificity was not confirmed for second-wave clones peaking on day 37.

Trimming took 5 bases from V and 4 from J; bases not matched to a gene: 12. Germline CDR1 reads SGHVS; CDR2 reads FQNEAQ. The CDR3 runs 16 residues. This chain joins TRBV7-8 and TRBJ2-7, with TRBD2 matching 9 bases. Sequencing was carried out using PBMCs or a T cell subset sorted from them (not recorded which). This TCR came from an adult woman who had mild COVID-19 (a few samples of this study predate the infection). Cell type and time point are not known. The CDR3 bases are TGTGCCAGCAGCCTCACGCGGGGGGGCGCAGGGTACGAGCAGTACTTC. It encodes CASSLTRGGAGYEQYF.